The present TCR beta chain was sequenced within a study of monozygotic twins with inflammatory bowel disease. General study results and limits: Variability in patient repertoires may have come partly from differing immunosuppressive treatments.

TCRdb reanalyzed the 5' RACE reads and collapses them to one entry per CDR3 protein, without DNA. The sample spans a few hundred thousand distinct CDR3 sequences; the ten largest clones claim 2.5% to 3%. Germline V gene lookup returns CDR1 SNHLY and CDR2 FYNNEI. CDR3 length equals 16 residues. Note on this clonotype: As yet, its antigen is unknown.

The sequenced sample consisted of blood. V is TRBV2 and J is TRBJ2-1; the D call of TRBD1 rests on TCRdb alone, since no DNA is present to check it. The TCR originated in a human donor with ulcerative colitis or Crohn's disease, or a healthy co-twin of an affected twin (not recorded which). CDR3 region: CASSEGGLGSYNEQFF.